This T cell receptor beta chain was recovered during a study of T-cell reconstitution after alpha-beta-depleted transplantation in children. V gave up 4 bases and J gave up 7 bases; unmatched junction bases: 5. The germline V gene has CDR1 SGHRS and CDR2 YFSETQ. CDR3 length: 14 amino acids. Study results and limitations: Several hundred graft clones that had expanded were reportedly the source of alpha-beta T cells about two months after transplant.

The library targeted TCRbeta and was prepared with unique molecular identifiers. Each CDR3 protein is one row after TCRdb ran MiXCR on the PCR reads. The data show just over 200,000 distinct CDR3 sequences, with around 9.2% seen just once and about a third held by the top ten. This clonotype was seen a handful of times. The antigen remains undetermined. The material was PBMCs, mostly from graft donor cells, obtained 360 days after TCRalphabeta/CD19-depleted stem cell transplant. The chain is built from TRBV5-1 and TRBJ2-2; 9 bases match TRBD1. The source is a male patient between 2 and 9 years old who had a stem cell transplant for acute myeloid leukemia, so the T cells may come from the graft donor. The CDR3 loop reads CASSPQGANGELFF. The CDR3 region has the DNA TGCGCCAGCAGCCCACAGGGGGCGAACGGGGAGCTGTTTTTT.